The 30 T cell receptor beta chains reported below all come from one sample, sequenced in a study of T cells in Graves' hyperthyroidism and ophthalmopathy. RNA transcripts were the template for amplifying TCR beta CDR3 regions. First-round RT-PCR of the TCR CDR3 relied on the HTBI primer set. TCRdb independently ran MiXCR on the multiplex PCR reads; one entry per CDR3 protein. The data contain 250,000 to 350,000 distinct CDR3 sequences, about 18% of them singletons. The sequencing sample was made of blood. The source of these receptors is an older woman with Graves' ophthalmopathy.

This clonotype turned up a few times. The rearrangement links TRBV24-1 to TRBJ2-7, with 14 bases fitting TRBD2. V shed 2 bases, J shed 2 bases, and the junction held 4 bases outside the gene matches. Germline CDR1 reads KGHDR; CDR2 reads SFDVKD. This CDR3 spans 17 amino acids. The CDR3, as DNA: TGTGCCACCAGTGATTCGGGACTAGCGGGAGATCCCTACGAGCAGTACTTC. It specifies CATSDSGLAGDPYEQYF.

This clonotype was counted ten times or more. This chain uses TRBV12-3 or TRBV12-4 with TRBJ1-2; the match to TRBD1 covers 9 bases. The junction had 7 bases not matched to a gene; V was cut back by 6 bases and J by 8 bases. CDR3 length: 13 amino acids. CDR3 region: CASRTGGTDGYTF. Written as DNA, the CDR3 is TGTGCCAGCAGGACAGGGGGAACGGACGGCTACACCTTC.

The V and J genes are TRBV20-1 and TRBJ2-7, with D perhaps TRBD2 (6 bases). CDR3 length: 15 residues. Germline V gene data show CDR1 as DFQATT and CDR2 as SNEGSKA (reference sequence). Trimming took off 0 bases at V and 2 bases at J, with 14 bases between the two ends. CDR3 nucleotide sequence: TGCAGTGCTAGAGATGGAACTAGCACAACCTACGAGCAGTACTTC. Amino acid sequence: CSARDGTSTTYEQYF.

This clonotype appeared a few times. This CDR3 is CASSLSAGQATDTQYF. In DNA, the CDR3 is TGTGCCAGCAGTTTAAGCGCGGGACAAGCCACAGATACGCAGTATTTT. V is TRBV27 and J is TRBJ2-3; possibly TRBD1 or TRBD2 for D (6 bases each). The CDR3 contains 16 residues. The V end was cut by 2 bases, the J end by 2 bases, with 14 bases between. From germline, CDR1 is MNHEY and CDR2 SMNVEV (reference sequence).

At least ten counts were recorded for this clonotype. The chain couples TRBV20-1 to TRBJ2-7; 10 nucleotides align to TRBD2. In germline, CDR1 is DFQATT, CDR2 SNEGSKA (reference sequence). The J segment lost 4 bases and the V segment lost 7 bases, leaving 7 bases of the junction unmatched. The CDR3 consists of 13 residues. The CDR3 loop reads CSVPSGSHYEQYF. In nucleotides, the CDR3 is TGCAGTGTACCTAGCGGGAGTCATTACGAGCAGTACTTC.

Turning to this clonotype: This may be a read error, as it is one base from a much larger clone. The chain links TRBV6-5 to TRBJ1-4; no clear D gene. The CDR3 length is 16 residues. The germline V and J ends were trimmed by 8 bases and 6 bases, with 22 bases remaining between them. Germline CDR1 MNHEY, CDR2 SVGAGI. The CDR3 sequence is CASGSPPGGYDEKLFF. CDR3 bases: TGTGCCAGCGGTTCTCCACCCGGAGGATATGATGAAAAACTGTTTTTT.

This clonotype has a count of ten or more. V and J are TRBV12-3 or TRBV12-4 and TRBJ1-1; no firm D call. The CDR3 consists of 15 residues. V was trimmed by 6 bases and J by 7 bases, leaving 21 bases between them. The CDR3 spells CASSLDVAMSLEAFF. CDR3 DNA: TGTGCCAGCAGCCTTGACGTGGCGATGTCGCTTGAAGCTTTCTTT.

The sample holds many counts of this clonotype. The chain couples TRBV4-3 to TRBJ2-5; D is undetermined. Per the germline V gene, CDR1 is LGHNA and CDR2 is YSLEER. V was clipped by 0 bases and J by 0 bases, with 5 bases between them. The CDR3 is made up of 14 amino acids. The CDR3 loop reads CASSQEMDQETQYF. Here the CDR3 DNA reads TGCGCCAGCAGCCAAGAAATGGACCAAGAGACCCAGTACTTC.

Of note for this clonotype: With a much larger clone just one base away, this may be a read error. Without the conserved terminal phenylalanine or tryptophan, this CDR3 likely stems from a read error. This chain joins TRBV2 and TRBJ2-5; unclear D gene. CDR3 length: 13 residues. The germline V and J ends were trimmed by 2 bases and 5 bases, with 9 bases remaining between them. Germline V CDR1 and CDR2: SNHLY, FYNNEI. Here the CDR3 DNA reads TGTGCCAGCAGTGAACTTGCGTGGGAGACCCAGTACCTC. This encodes CASSELAWETQYL.

There are many counts of this clonotype. The junction shows a germline mismatch at one end, possibly a read error. As DNA, the CDR3 is TGTGCCAGCAGTTTGGTAAGGGGGACTGAAGCTTTCTTT. Translated: CASSLVRGTEAFF. V and J are TRBV5-6 and TRBJ1-1, with a weak D call TRBD1 (6 bases). The CDR3 extends over 13 amino acids. Germline-derived CDR1 and CDR2 are SGHDT and YYEEEE.

The V call is TRBV12-3 or TRBV12-4, the J call TRBJ1-5; 7 bases map to TRBD1. The CDR3 runs to 14 residues. Trimming took 3 bases from V and 5 from J; bases not matched to a gene: 4. The CDR3 loop reads CASSLTGNHQPQHF. DNA of the CDR3: TGTGCCAGCAGTTTGACAGGGAATCATCAGCCCCAGCATTTT.

This clonotype was observed at least ten times. The chain joins TRBV20-1 to TRBJ2-7; 9 nucleotides agree with TRBD1. The CDR3 sequence is 13 residues long. J was trimmed by 2 bases and V by 5 bases; bases with no gene match: 4. The germline CDR1 and CDR2 sequences are DFQATT and SNEGSKA (reference sequence). CDR3 in DNA: TGCAGTGCTGGGACAGGGAGTACCTACGAGCAGTACTTC. The encoded protein is CSAGTGSTYEQYF.

In its sample, this clonotype was seen many times. The chain employs TRBV11-2 and TRBJ2-7; D unclear. The germline V and J ends were trimmed by 3 bases and 5 bases, with 11 bases remaining between them. The CDR3 loop spans 13 amino acids. The germline gives CDR1 SGHAT, CDR2 FQNNGV. The CDR3 DNA is TGTGCCAGCAGCTTCGATATGCTCGACGAGCAGTACTTC. Its protein is CASSFDMLDEQYF.

This clonotype was detected only a few times. This rearrangement joins TRBV19 to TRBJ1-5; D possibly corresponds to TRBD1 (6 bases). Trimming shortened V by 3 bases and J by 6 bases, and 9 bases separated the two germline ends. The CDR3 spans 13 residues. Germline lookup yields CDR1 LNHDA and CDR2 SQIVND (reference sequence). CDR3 DNA sequence: TGTGCCAGTAGTATTAGGGGGTCTCAGCCCCAGCATTTT. Encoded protein: CASSIRGSQPQHF.

V gene TRBV9 combines with J gene TRBJ2-1; TRBD2 might be the D (5 bases). Between the trimmed V and J ends, which lost 3 bases and 0 bases, there was a span of 16 bases. CDR1 SGDLS and CDR2 YYNGEE come from the germline V gene. The CDR3 length is 17 residues. The CDR3 here is CASSGELGTSSYNEQFF. The CDR3, as DNA: TGTGCCAGCAGCGGAGAACTAGGTACGAGCTCCTACAATGAGCAGTTCTTC. Filled out from reference TRBV9 and TRBJ2-1, the complete variable domain reads DSGVTQTPKHLITATGQRVTLRCSPRSGDLSVYWYQQSLDQGLQFLIQYYNGEERAKGNILERFSAQQFPDLHSELNLSSLELGDSALYFCASSGELGTSSYNEQFFGPGTRLTVL.

This clonotype showed up many times. The chain has TRBV20-1 and TRBJ2-1; possibly TRBD2 for D (6 bases). The V end lost 3 bases, the J end lost 6 bases, and 12 bases lay between the germline ends. CDR1 DFQATT and CDR2 SNEGSKA come from the germline V gene (reference sequence). The CDR3 spans 13 residues. Here the CDR3 reads CSASGSYTNEQFF. CDR3 sequence (DNA): TGCAGTGCTAGCGGGAGTTATACCAATGAGCAGTTCTTC.

This clonotype was seen more than once but under ten times. This sequence joins TRBV24-1 and TRBJ2-2, with TRBD2 matching over 8 bases. The CDR3 sequence is 19 residues long. V dropped 4 bases and J dropped 0; count of bases not matched to a gene: 12. Germline assignment: CDR1 KGHDR and CDR2 SFDVKD. CDR3 loop: CATSDLIRGGETNTGELFF. CDR3 sequence (DNA): TGTGCCACCAGTGACCTAATTCGGGGGGGGGAAACGAACACCGGGGAGCTGTTTTTT.

The chain links TRBV20-1 to TRBJ2-4; no definite D call. The V gene lost 0 bases and the J gene lost 6 bases, with 9 bases spanning the gap. This CDR3 has 13 residues. Germline V gene data show CDR1 as DFQATT and CDR2 as SNEGSKA (reference sequence). The CDR3 DNA follows: TGCAGTGCTAGAGAGGGGTTCGTAAACATTCAGTACTTC. Translated: CSAREGFVNIQYF.

In its sample, this clonotype was seen many times. The CDR3 here is CASSFSPGLGLGEQYF. The DNA for the CDR3 is TGTGCCAGCAGCTTCTCTCCGGGACTGGGCCTCGGGGAGCAGTACTTC. The chain employs TRBV7-2 and TRBJ2-7, with a possible D match to TRBD2 (6 bases). V lost 3 bases and J 7 bases, leaving 22 bases between the germline ends. Germline loops: CDR1 SGHTA, CDR2 FQGNSA. The CDR3 totals 16 residues.

This clonotype was counted at least ten times. The chain joins TRBV12-3 or TRBV12-4 to TRBJ1-4; weak D call: TRBD1 (6 bases). Trimming cost V 3 bases and J 4 bases, with 18 bases left between them. This CDR3 region has 17 residues. Here the CDR3 reads CASSFRMDSRVNEKLFF. DNA for the CDR3: TGTGCCAGCAGTTTTAGGATGGACAGCCGCGTTAATGAAAAACTGTTTTTT.

The sample holds a few counts of this clonotype. No conserved phenylalanine or tryptophan is present at the end of the CDR3, so a read error is the likely explanation. The chain employs TRBV19 and TRBJ1-1; D uncertain. Germline V lookup: CDR1 LNHDA, CDR2 SQIVND (reference sequence). The CDR3 runs 14 residues. V was cut by 8 bases and J by 1 base, with 14 bases left in between. CDR3 loop: CASGKTHGNTEAFL. The CDR3 DNA is TGTGCCAGTGGCAAGACCCACGGGAACACTGAAGCTTTCCTT.

This clonotype was observed many times. This rearrangement joins TRBV7-9 to TRBJ1-2, with 9 bases matching TRBD1. The germline V gene has CDR1 SEHNR and CDR2 FQNEAQ (reference sequence). CDR3 size: 14 residues. V trimming: 5 bases; J trimming: 4 bases; junction bases outside the gene matches: 5. The CDR3 DNA follows: TGTGCCAGCAGCAAAGGACAGGGGAGCTATGGCTACACCTTC. Translation gives CASSKGQGSYGYTF.

This clonotype turned up a few times. V is TRBV5-1 and J is TRBJ2-6; 8 bases map to TRBD1. The V gene's germline CDR1 is SGHRS and CDR2 YFSETQ. The CDR3 length is 17 residues. V lost 1 base, J lost 1 base, and 4 bases stayed unmatched. CDR3 amino acids: CASSLTGGRSGANVLTF. The CDR3 DNA reads as TGCGCCAGCAGCTTGACAGGGGGGAGGTCTGGGGCCAACGTCCTGACTTTC.

This clonotype was recorded a few times. The V and J genes are TRBV20-1 and TRBJ2-1, with D perhaps assigned TRBD1 or TRBD2 (5 bases each). The CDR3 covers 16 residues. CDR1 DFQATT and CDR2 SNEGSKA come from the germline V gene (reference sequence). Trimming took 6 bases from V and 1 from J, leaving 19 bases between them. CDR3 coding DNA: TGCAGTGCGAAGAGAGGGGTGGAGATTTCCTACAATGAGCAGTTCTTC. Translating it yields CSAKRGVEISYNEQFF.

This clonotype came up many times. The chain recombines TRBV5-1 with TRBJ1-1; tentatively, D is TRBD1 (5 bases). V lost 0 bases, J lost 5 bases, and 14 bases lay in between. The CDR3 runs to 15 residues. Germline V gene data show CDR1 as SGHRS and CDR2 as YFSETQ. CDR3 nucleotide sequence: TGCGCCAGCAGCTTGGCCGGGGGGGGGATTACTGAAGCTTTCTTT. It yields the protein CASSLAGGGITEAFF.

This clonotype was detected many times. The chain recombines TRBV3-1 with TRBJ1-2; 7 nucleotides agree with TRBD1. Germline V gene data show CDR1 as LGHDT and CDR2 as YNNKEL (reference sequence). This CDR3 has 14 amino acids. Unmatched junction bases numbered 7, after V lost 1 base and J lost 8 bases. Here the CDR3 reads CASSQGETGSGYTF. In DNA form, the CDR3 reads TGTGCCAGCAGCCAAGGGGAGACAGGGAGCGGCTACACCTTC.

The CDR3 nucleotides are TGCGCCAGCAGCACAGGGACAAATCAGCCCCAGCATTTT. Its translation is CASSTGTNQPQHF. V is TRBV10-1 and J is TRBJ1-5; a weak D match, TRBD1 (6 bases). The germline V gene has CDR1 WNHNN and CDR2 SYGVQD (reference sequence). Deletions cut 6 bases from V and 4 bases from J, with 10 bases between. The CDR3 length is 13 residues.

This clonotype was seen more than once but under ten times. Here the CDR3 reads CASTLSDLGETQYF. The CDR3 DNA reads TGTGCCAGCACCCTCTCGGACTTGGGAGAGACCCAGTACTTC. The V gene is TRBV5-8, the J gene TRBJ2-5; perhaps TRBD2 as D (5 bases). With 6 bases removed from V and 4 bases from J, the gap between germline ends came to 16 bases. CDR3 length: 14 residues. Germline V gene sequence: CDR1 SGHTS, CDR2 YDEGEE.

This clonotype was recorded at least ten times. The chain employs TRBV5-1 and TRBJ2-1; 7 bases fit TRBD1. V shed 1 base, J shed 7 bases, and the junction held 2 bases outside the gene matches. The CDR3 totals 13 residues. Germline values: CDR1 SGHRS, CDR2 YFSETQ. CDR3 region: CASSLNRGNEQFF. In nucleotides, the CDR3 is TGCGCCAGCAGCTTGAACAGGGGAAATGAGCAGTTCTTC. Looking up the rest from reference TRBV5-1 and TRBJ2-1 gives the full variable domain: KAGVTQTPRYLIKTRGQQVTLSCSPISGHRSVSWYQQTPGQGLQFLFEYFSETQRNKGNFPGRFSGRQFSNSRSEMNVSTLELGDSALYLCASSLNRGNEQFFGPGTRLTVL.

The rearrangement links TRBV7-2 to TRBJ1-6; D is possibly TRBD1 (5 bases). V lost 3 bases to trimming and J lost 3 bases, with 12 bases between them. This CDR3 is 16 amino acids long. Germline assignment: CDR1 SGHTA and CDR2 FQGNSA. The CDR3 here is CASSLGGQFYNSPLHF. The CDR3 nucleotides are TGTGCCAGCAGCTTGGGGGGTCAGTTCTATAATTCACCCCTCCACTTT.